This T cell receptor (beta chain) emerged from a study of cytotoxic CD8 clonotypes in ibrutinib-treated CLL. Whole-study context: Enrolment comprised 10 to 11 relapsed/refractory and over 14 treatment-naive patients; about 18 were IGHV unmutated. Whole-study findings and limits: The public clonotypes identified were infrequent and showed contraction or stability on treatment.

CDR1 is SGDLS, CDR2 YYNGEE, per germline. The CDR3 consists of 15 residues. V lost 4 bases, J lost 5 bases, and 7 bases stayed unmatched. Sequencing was performed with immunoSEQ multiplex PCR; in TCRdb, only in-frame clones are kept and a portion is missing. The sample shows 35,000 or so clones, approximately 69% of them seen only once. With regard to this clone: Its target is not known.

The sample in question was PBMCs, obtained before ibrutinib treatment. This chain joins TRBV9 and TRBJ2-2; TRBD2 aligns across 8 bases. The source is a human donor with chronic lymphocytic leukemia. CDR3 DNA sequence: TGTGCCAGCAGCCCCCGGGAGGGGGGGACCGGGGAGCTGTTTTTT. This translates into CASSPREGGTGELFF.